One and the same sample provided the 4 T cell receptor beta chains below, sequenced in a study of shared clonotypes between healthy human individuals (dated by TCRdb to 2019 to 2021). The method behind the library was the immunoSEQ multiplex PCR assay. The table was pulled from immuneACCESS by TCRdb, which kept in-frame rearrangements only. Such tables lose some clones; where checked, under half of the loss comes from unresolved V genes, and the rest has no known cause. In all, the sample holds millions of clones, and roughly 96% of those were seen once. Of the sample, 0.13% falls within the top ten clones. The specimen was naive CD4+ T cells sorted from blood. What this sample's cell subset or site label stands for: CD45RA+ positively selected. The receptors derive from a man aged 18 to 29 in good health.

This sequence joins TRBV11-2 and TRBJ2-2; possible D gene TRBD1, 6 bases. The V and J ends lost 2 bases and 4 bases respectively, with 23 bases between them. CDR3 size: 19 residues. In germline, CDR1 is SGHAT, CDR2 FQNNGV. This CDR3 is CASSLFTWGHPGITGELFF. The CDR3, as DNA: TGTGCCAGCAGCTTATTCACTTGGGGACACCCGGGTATCACCGGGGAGCTGTTTTTT. The variable domain in full, completed from reference TRBV11-2 and TRBJ2-2, reads EAGVAQSPRYKIIEKRQSVAFWCNPISGHATLYWYQQILGQGPKLLIQFQNNGVVDDSQLPKDRFSAERLKGVDSTLKIQPAKLEDSAVYLCASSLFTWGHPGITGELFFGEGSRLTVL.

CDR3 DNA sequence: TGTGCCAGCAGCGTTAGCGGGGGGGCCTTCTACAATGAGCAGTTCTTC. Residues: CASSVSGGAFYNEQFF. The rearrangement uses TRBV9 and TRBJ2-1, with 11 bases aligning to TRBD2. The junction had 4 bases not matched to a gene; V was cut back by 2 bases and J by 3 bases. The CDR3 has 16 residues. Looked up from germline, CDR1 is SGDLS and CDR2 is YYNGEE. The full variable domain, rest sourced from reference TRBV9 and TRBJ2-1, is DSGVTQTPKHLITATGQRVTLRCSPRSGDLSVYWYQQSLDQGLQFLIQYYNGEERAKGNILERFSAQQFPDLHSELNLSSLELGDSALYFCASSVSGGAFYNEQFFGPGTRLTVL.

This chain connects TRBV6-5 to TRBJ1-2; no reliable D call. Germline CDR1 is MNHEY and CDR2 is SVGAGI. V was trimmed by 7 bases and J by 5 bases, leaving 17 bases between them. CDR3 length equals 14 residues. The CDR3 coding sequence is TGTGCCAGCACCGCACCGGGAGGTGGGTATGGCTACACCTTC. Translation gives CASTAPGGGYGYTF.

This chain links TRBV30 with TRBJ2-1, with D possibly TRBD2 on 6 matching bases. Germline assignment: CDR1 GTSNPN and CDR2 SVGIG (reference sequence). Trimming shortened V by 3 bases and J by 4 bases, and 13 bases separated the two germline ends. The length of the CDR3 is 14 residues. As DNA, the CDR3 is TGTGCCTGGAGCGGGGGTTCGGTGTACAATGAGCAGTTCTTC. Its protein product is CAWSGGSVYNEQFF.